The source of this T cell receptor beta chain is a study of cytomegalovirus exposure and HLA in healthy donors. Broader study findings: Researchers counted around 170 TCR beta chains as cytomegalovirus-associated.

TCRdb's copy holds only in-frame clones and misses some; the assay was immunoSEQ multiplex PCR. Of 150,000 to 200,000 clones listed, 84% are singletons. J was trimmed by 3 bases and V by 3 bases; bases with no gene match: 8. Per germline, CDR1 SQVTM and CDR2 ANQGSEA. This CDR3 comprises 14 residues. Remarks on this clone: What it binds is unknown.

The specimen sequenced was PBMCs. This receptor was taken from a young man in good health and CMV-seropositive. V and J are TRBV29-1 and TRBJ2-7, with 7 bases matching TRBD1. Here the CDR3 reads CSVDPGGGGYEQYF. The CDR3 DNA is TGCAGCGTTGACCCAGGGGGTGGGGGCTACGAGCAGTACTTC.